A selection of T cell receptor beta chains follows, all from one sample in a study of identical twins. TCRdb processed the 5' RACE reads anew with MiXCR; each CDR3 protein has one entry. The profile covers 1.5 million to 2 million distinct CDR3 sequences, with about 32% appearing a single time and about 0.27% taken by the ten largest. The sequencing input was cord blood. The receptor source for this set is a newborn girl in good health. Both conserved end residues are part of each CDR3. A D gene is named only where the DNA matches it firmly. The size entry is marked missing in some rows and otherwise reads once, few, many or a size class.

D	V	size	J	CDR3	DNA
-	TRBV9	-	TRBJ2-7	CASSVGEGSLGEQYF	TGTGCCAGCAGCGTAGGAGAGGGGAGTCTGGGTGAGCAGTACTTC
-	TRBV4-1	-	TRBJ1-2	CASSQTQDRRDGYTF	TGCGCCAGCAGCCAAACCCAAGACAGGAGGGATGGCTACACCTTC
TRBD2	TRBV5-1	-	TRBJ2-5	CASSLGPSGRAGNEQYF	TGCGCCAGCAGCTTGGGTCCTAGCGGGAGGGCCGGGAATGAGCAGTACTTC
-	TRBV7-9	-	TRBJ2-5	CASSLDALPRGNEQYF	TGTGCCAGCAGCTTAGATGCCCTACCACGCGGGAATGAGCAGTACTTC
-	TRBV18	-	TRBJ2-7	CASSRLPGLANRRSYNEQYF	TGTGCCAGCTCACGACTGCCGGGACTCGCAAACCGACGGTCCTACAATGAGCAGTACTTC
TRBD2	TRBV28	few	TRBJ2-7	CASRPAGISSYEQYF	TGTGCCAGCAGACCAGCGGGAATTAGCTCCTACGAGCAGTACTTC
TRBD2	TRBV5-1	few	TRBJ2-3	CASRTSRGGDTQYF	TGCGCCAGCAGGACTAGCCGAGGAGGGGATACGCAGTATTTT
-	TRBV5-1	once	TRBJ2-4	CASSQGTGLAKNIQYF	TGCGCCAGCAGCCAAGGAACAGGTCTAGCCAAAAACATTCAGTACTTC
TRBD1	TRBV27	-	TRBJ1-6	CASSPGQGVSSPLHF	TGTGCCAGCAGTCCGGGACAGGGAGTAAGTTCACCCCTCCACTTT
TRBD1	TRBV2	few	TRBJ2-2	CASRAPGQGTGELFF	TGTGCCAGCAGGGCCCCAGGACAGGGCACCGGGGAGCTGTTTTTT
TRBD1	TRBV3-1	few	TRBJ1-2	CASSRTGTGYNYGYTF	TGTGCCAGCAGCCGAACCGGGACAGGGTATAACTATGGCTACACCTTC
TRBD2	TRBV15	-	TRBJ2-3	CATSSLAGATTDTQYF	TGTGCCACCAGCTCCTTAGCGGGGGCCACCACAGATACGCAGTATTTT
TRBD2	TRBV5-1	-	TRBJ2-3	CASSLLAYRLAGAEGTDTQYF	TGCGCCAGCAGCTTGTTAGCGTATCGACTAGCGGGAGCGGAGGGAACAGATACGCAGTATTTT
TRBD1	TRBV11-2	few	TRBJ2-5	CASSLVGTGRWTQYF	TGTGCCAGCAGCTTAGTAGGGACAGGGAGGTGGACCCAGTACTTC
-	TRBV7-8	-	TRBJ2-3	CASRPETGEGKTDTQYF	TGTGCCAGCAGGCCGGAGACAGGGGAGGGGAAAACAGATACGCAGTATTTT
-	TRBV5-1	few	TRBJ1-1	CASSLAQGGRTEAFF	TGCGCCAGCAGCTTGGCACAGGGAGGAAGGACTGAAGCTTTCTTT
TRBD1	TRBV12-3/TRBV12-4	-	TRBJ2-7	CASSSDRDEHYF	TGTGCCAGCAGCTCCGACAGGGATGAGCATTACTTC
-	TRBV20-1	-	TRBJ1-6	CSAGQGTYNSPLHF	TGCAGTGCTGGTCAAGGAACCTATAATTCACCCCTCCACTTT
TRBD1	TRBV5-1	-	TRBJ1-2	CASSLSQGAYGYTF	TGCGCCAGCAGCTTGAGCCAGGGGGCTTATGGCTACACCTTC
-	TRBV12-3/TRBV12-4	many	TRBJ2-1	CASSWGGLYNEQFF	TGTGCCAGCAGTTGGGGGGGGCTGTACAATGAGCAGTTCTTC
-	TRBV20-1	few	TRBJ1-2	CSASVRNYGYTF	TGCAGTGCTAGCGTCAGAAACTATGGCTACACCTTC
-	TRBV29-1	-	TRBJ1-2	CSVEDRRDYGYTF	TGCAGCGTTGAAGACCGCAGGGACTATGGCTACACCTTC
-	TRBV5-1	-	TRBJ2-7	CASSSTGEAHEQYF	TGCGCCAGCAGCTCTACCGGGGAAGCCCACGAGCAGTACTTC
-	TRBV20-1	-	TRBJ1-2	CSAIAGGRADTQYFGYTF	-
-	TRBV4-1	once	TRBJ2-6	CASSQRARGIWGSGANVLTF	TGCGCCAGCAGCCAAAGGGCCAGGGGTATATGGGGCTCTGGGGCCAACGTCCTGACTTTC
-	TRBV3-1	-	TRBJ2-1	CASSRSGTRDNEQFF	TGTGCCAGCAGCCGAAGTGGGACGCGGGACAATGAGCAGTTCTTC
-	TRBV7-2	-	TRBJ2-2	CASSLYSVGVNTGELFF	TGTGCCAGCAGTCTCTACTCTGTCGGGGTGAACACCGGGGAGCTGTTTTTT
TRBD2	TRBV6-5	many	TRBJ2-1	CASSYPGLVNEQFF	TGTGCCAGCAGTTACCCGGGACTAGTCAATGAGCAGTTCTTC
-	TRBV20-1	-	TRBJ2-1	CSARVTGNYNEQFF	TGCAGTGCTAGAGTTACAGGGAACTACAATGAGCAGTTCTTC
TRBD1	TRBV18	few	TRBJ2-7	CASSPQMTGKGSYEQYF	TGTGCCAGCTCACCCCAAATGACAGGGAAAGGATCCTACGAGCAGTACTTC
TRBD2	TRBV7-7	-	TRBJ2-7	CASSPVTSGNEQYF	TGTGCTAGCAGCCCCGTGACTAGCGGGAACGAGCAGTACTTC
TRBD1	TRBV20-1	-	TRBJ2-7	CSASPGQGDYEQYF	TGCAGTGCTAGTCCGGGACAGGGGGACTACGAGCAGTACTTC
-	TRBV4-1	-	TRBJ2-7	CASSQDPRGPTYEQYF	TGCGCCAGCAGCCAAGACCCAAGGGGTCCCACCTACGAGCAGTACTTC
-	TRBV12-3/TRBV12-4	many	TRBJ2-1	CASSPRQINEQFF	TGTGCCAGCAGTCCACGTCAGATAAATGAGCAGTTCTTC
-	TRBV6-5	-	TRBJ2-7	CASSYSRLIYEQYF	TGTGCCAGCAGTTACTCACGACTCATCTACGAGCAGTACTTC
-	TRBV10-3	-	TRBJ1-2	CAISDADYGYTF	TGTGCCATCAGTGATGCCGACTATGGCTACACCTTC
TRBD2	TRBV12-3/TRBV12-4	-	TRBJ2-3	CASSLNRAGGPGDTQYF	TGTGCCAGCAGTCTAAACCGAGCGGGGGGGCCGGGGGATACGCAGTATTTT
-	TRBV20-1	-	TRBJ2-7	CSARGHNEQYF	TGCAGTGCTAGAGGCCACAATGAGCAGTACTTC
-	TRBV28	-	TRBJ1-4	CASSLRVREKLFF	TGTGCCAGCAGTTTGAGGGTCCGTGAAAAACTGTTTTTT
TRBD1	TRBV20-1	few	TRBJ1-2	CSATLGTAYGYTF	TGCAGTGCTACCCTAGGGACAGCTTATGGCTACACCTTC
-	TRBV24-1	few	TRBJ2-3	CATSDPSTPDSDTQYF	TGTGCCACCAGTGACCCCAGCACCCCCGATTCAGATACGCAGTATTTT
-	TRBV29-1	many	TRBJ2-7	CSVIQEGIHEQYF	TGCAGCGTTATCCAGGAGGGTATACACGAGCAGTACTTC
TRBD2	TRBV12-3/TRBV12-4	-	TRBJ2-3	CASSFATSGTDTQYF	TGTGCCAGCAGTTTTGCGACTAGCGGCACAGATACGCAGTATTTT
-	TRBV12-3/TRBV12-4	few	TRBJ2-7	CASSPDRSEQYF	TGTGCCAGCAGTCCGGACAGATCCGAGCAGTACTTC
-	TRBV20-1	few	TRBJ1-2	CSARQTSNYGYTF	TGCAGTGCCCGACAGACCTCTAACTATGGCTACACCTTC
-	TRBV21-1	few	TRBJ1-2	CASSKQPYGYTF	TGTGCCAGCAGCAAACAACCCTATGGCTACACCTTC
-	TRBV12-3/TRBV12-4	many	TRBJ2-4	CASSLADGREQYF	TGTGCCAGCAGTTTAGCGGACGGAAGGGAGCAGTACTTC
-	TRBV7-9	-	TRBJ2-4	CASSLSPSRPGLLAKNIQYF	TGTGCCAGCAGCTTATCCCCATCCCGTCCGGGACTCCTAGCCAAAAACATTCAGTACTTC
-	TRBV12-3/TRBV12-4	-	TRBJ2-1	CASSLREVSTYNEQFF	TGTGCCAGCAGCTTAAGGGAGGTCAGCACCTACAATGAGCAGTTCTTC
-	TRBV5-1	-	TRBJ2-5	CASSFLAKQETQYF	TGCGCCAGCAGCTTCCTAGCGAAACAAGAGACCCAGTACTTC
-	TRBV2	-	TRBJ2-7	CASREGLASYNERYF	TGTGCCAGCAGGGAGGGGCTAGCATCCTACAATGAGCGGTACTTC
-	TRBV28	-	TRBJ2-7	CASRSGIKGYNEQYF	TGTGCCAGCCGCTCGGGTATCAAGGGCTACAATGAGCAGTACTTC
TRBD1	TRBV10-3	-	TRBJ2-5	CAISESKQGYHEQYF	TGTGCCATCAGTGAGTCGAAACAGGGGTATCATGAGCAGTACTTC
-	TRBV6-1	-	TRBJ1-2	CASSEGGDTSYGYTF	TGTGCCAGCAGTGAAGGCGGGGACACGAGCTATGGCTACACCTTC
TRBD2	TRBV2	-	TRBJ2-2	CASGSGSYTGELFF	TGTGCCAGCGGGAGCGGGAGCTACACCGGGGAGCTGTTTTTT